The subject of this entry is one TCR beta chain. Its antigen is currently unknown. TCRdb keeps only in-frame clones here, not all; method: immunoSEQ multiplex PCR. Among roughly 98,000 clones, roughly 84% were seen once, and the ten largest hold 13% to 15%. The data originate from a study of T cell responses to AZD1222 COVID-19 vaccine. General observations from the study: At baseline, seropositivity was found in only 5 to 7 AZD1222 recipients.

This CDR3 is 14 amino acids long. The V end was cut by 4 bases, the J end by 3 bases, with 13 bases between. Per the germline V gene, CDR1 is SGHRS and CDR2 is YFSETQ. Pooled samples include second doses given at about 4 or 12 weeks. This TCR derives from an adult who received the AZD1222 COVID-19 vaccine. The chain employs TRBV5-1 and TRBJ1-1; D may be TRBD1 (5 bases). The sequencing here drew on peripheral blood, taken 28 days after the second AZD1222 dose. The CDR3 coding sequence is TGCGCCAGCAGCCCGGGACCACGGGACACTGAAGCTTTCTTT. This sequence encodes CASSPGPRDTEAFF.